This TCR beta chain emerged from a study of blood T cell repertoires in COVID-19. At the level of the study: The study drew acute and convalescent COVID-19 samples from the United States, Italy and Spain. Sources were T cells, B-cell-depleted T cells, or PBMCs; the material itself was cDNA or gDNA.

This clone has more than one count but fewer than ten. Original data processing: Researchers report that nucleated cell counts were estimated from reference gene primer amplification. Generated by immunoSEQ multiplex PCR, the TCRdb table keeps only in-frame clones and is missing some. V, J and clone size are taken as reported in that table, and D and trimming were inferred from the DNA itself. Of 200,000 to 300,000 clones in the sample, 84% were seen once. The germline V gene has CDR1 SGHDT and CDR2 YYEEEE. V was pared by 3 bases and J by 5 bases, with 11 bases between. The CDR3 totals 13 residues. The chain has TRBV5-6 and TRBJ1-2, with no clear D. The sample comprised peripheral blood. This receptor was obtained from a man aged 35 to 55 who had recovered from COVID-19. The CDR3 nucleotides read TGTGCCAGCAGCTCGGGGTTCGAGTATGGCTACACCTTC. It encodes CASSSGFEYGYTF.